A single sample is the source of the 28 T cell receptor beta chains below, sequenced in a study of early stage breast cancer tumors. Sequenced by immunoSEQ multiplex PCR; TCRdb stores in-frame clones only, minus some. The repertoire has more than 60,000 clones, around four fifths of them found once; the top ten carry approximately 3.7%. Material: blood. These TCRs come from a person between 55 and 70 years old with breast cancer.

V is TRBV6-4 and J is TRBJ1-2, with TRBD1 as a possible D gene (5 bases). Germline lookup yields CDR1 MRHNA and CDR2 SNTAGT. The CDR3 covers 13 residues. V was trimmed by 0 bases and J by 8 bases, leaving 10 bases between them. The CDR3 region has the DNA TGTGCCAGCAGTGACTCGGAGGAGGGGGGCTACACCTTC. Its protein product is CASSDSEEGGYTF.

The gene calls are TRBV2 and TRBJ1-6; 9 nucleotides agree with TRBD1. The CDR3 runs 15 residues. Trimming at V came to 7 bases and at J to 7 bases, leaving 8 bases not matched to a gene. Germline V gene lookup returns CDR1 SNHLY and CDR2 FYNNEI. In DNA, the CDR3 is TGTGCCAGCACCCGCGATGGACAGGGGAATTCACCCCTCCACTTT. Translated, it gives CASTRDGQGNSPLHF. Based on the CDR3 plus reference TRBV2 and TRBJ1-6, the full variable domain is EPEVTQTPSHQVTQMGQEVILRCVPISNHLYFYWYRQILGQKVEFLVSFYNNEISEKSEIFDDQFSVERPDGSNFTLKIRSTKLEDSAMYFCASTRDGQGNSPLHFGNGTRLTVT.

The CDR3 here is CASKTGGTGTGELFF. The CDR3 bases are TGTGCCAGCAAGACGGGGGGTACAGGGACCGGGGAGCTGTTTTTT. The chain has TRBV19 and TRBJ2-2; tentative D call: TRBD2 (7 bases). This CDR3 spans 15 amino acids. The V gene lost 9 bases and the J gene lost 5 bases, with 19 bases spanning the gap. From germline, CDR1 is LNHDA and CDR2 SQIVND (reference sequence). Drawing the rest from reference TRBV19 and TRBJ2-2, the complete variable domain is DGGITQSPKYLFRKEGQNVTLSCEQNLNHDAMYWYRQDPGQGLRLIYYSQIVNDFQKGDIAEGYSVSREKKESFPLTVTSAQKNPTAFYLCASKTGGTGTGELFFGEGSRLTVL.

V and J are TRBV27 and TRBJ2-7; the match to TRBD1 covers 9 bases. This CDR3 is 15 amino acids long. The ends lost 3 bases at V and 2 bases at J; junction bases unmatched: 5. Germline CDR1 reads MNHEY; CDR2 reads SMNVEV (reference sequence). The CDR3 loop is CASSFGQGSTYEQYF. The CDR3, as DNA: TGTGCCAGCAGTTTCGGACAGGGGTCAACCTACGAGCAGTACTTC.

CDR3 protein: CASSRVRTARSTDTQYF. The CDR3 bases are TGTGCCAGCTCACGGGTTCGGACTGCTCGGAGCACAGATACGCAGTATTTT. V usage is TRBV18 and J usage is TRBJ2-3, with a tentative D call TRBD2 (5 bases). V dropped 4 bases and J dropped 0 bases, with 17 bases sitting between them. CDR1 and CDR2 from the germline V gene are KGHSH and LQKENI. The CDR3 sequence is 17 residues long.

This chain connects TRBV5-6 to TRBJ1-4; no reliable D call. The CDR3 is 18 amino acids. V was cut by 4 bases and J by 7 bases, with 26 bases left in between. Germline CDR1 and CDR2: SGHDT and YYEEEE. The CDR3 region is CASSLWVKILPPSEKLFF. CDR3 sequence (DNA): TGTGCCAGCAGCCTCTGGGTGAAGATTCTTCCACCCAGTGAAAAACTGTTTTTT.

Of note for this clone: At one of its ends the junction is not consistent with the germline gene, which may arise from a read error. The V gene is TRBV6-6, the J gene TRBJ1-2; TRBD1 agrees at 8 bases. CDR1 is MNHNY, CDR2 SVGAGI, per germline (reference sequence). This CDR3 spans 11 amino acids. CDR3 coding DNA: TGTGCCAGCAGTATCACAGGGGGAACCGTCTTC. Amino acid sequence: CASSITGGTVF.

The chain links TRBV6-1 to TRBJ1-2; D gene unclear. Per the germline V gene, CDR1 is MNHNS and CDR2 is SASEGT. Trimming cost V 2 bases and J 4 bases, with 14 bases left between them. The length of the CDR3 is 15 residues. CDR3 in DNA: TGTGCCAGCAGTGAATTGGCGGCGATTAGCTATGGCTACACCTTC. Its protein is CASSELAAISYGYTF.

J is TRBJ2-1 and V is TRBV19; D is possibly TRBD2 (7 bases). V lost 8 bases to trimming and J lost 4 bases, with 21 bases between them. The CDR3 is 16 amino acids. The germline V gene encodes CDR1 LNHDA and CDR2 SQIVND (reference sequence). CDR3 amino acids: CASRYDPGGAYNEQFF. DNA for the CDR3: TGTGCCAGTCGCTACGACCCGGGGGGCGCTTACAATGAGCAGTTCTTC.

The chain joins TRBV28 to TRBJ2-1, with 9 bases fitting TRBD2. After removal of 8 bases from V and 7 bases from J, the junction contained 3 bases not matched to a gene. CDR3 length: 12 amino acids. Germline lookup yields CDR1 MDHEN and CDR2 SYDVKM. The CDR3: CASVGLANEQFF. CDR3 coding DNA: TGTGCCAGCGTTGGACTAGCGAATGAGCAGTTCTTC.

CDR3 protein: CASSSNEKLFF. DNA for the CDR3: TGTGCCAGCAGCAGTAATGAAAAACTGTTTTTT. This sequence joins TRBV27 and TRBJ1-4; D remains unclear. CDR1 and CDR2 from the germline V gene are MNHEY and SMNVEV (reference sequence). This CDR3 has 11 residues. V lost 6 bases and J 4 bases, leaving 3 bases between the germline ends.

This chain joins TRBV7-9 and TRBJ1-1; D possibly corresponds to TRBD1 (5 bases). Trimming pared 0 bases from V and 4 bases from J, leaving 12 bases between. This CDR3 region has 15 residues. Germline-derived CDR1 and CDR2 are SEHNR and FQNEAQ (reference sequence). CDR3 loop: CASSLAQGGSTEAFF. The CDR3 region has the DNA TGTGCCAGCAGCTTAGCTCAGGGAGGCTCCACTGAAGCTTTCTTT. Combining the CDR3 with reference TRBV7-9 and TRBJ1-1 gives the whole variable domain DTGVSQNPRHKITKRGQNVTFRCDPISEHNRLYWYRQTLGQGPEFLTYFQNEAQLEKSRLLSDRFSAERPKGSFSTLEIQRTEQGDSAMYLCASSLAQGGSTEAFFGQGTRLTVV.

The CDR3 DNA reads as TGTGCCAGCAGTCAGCTCCCGGGACTAGCGGGGAGTGTGTATTTT. Residues: CASSQLPGLAGSVYF. This chain joins TRBV2 and TRBJ2-3, with 13 bases identical to TRBD2. This CDR3 has 15 residues. Losses at the gene ends were 5 bases for V and 14 bases for J; bases not matched to a gene: 13. CDR1 is SNHLY, CDR2 FYNNEI, per germline. The full variable domain, its missing parts supplied by reference TRBV2 and TRBJ2-3, is EPEVTQTPSHQVTQMGQEVILRCVPISNHLYFYWYRQILGQKVEFLVSFYNNEISEKSEIFDDQFSVERPDGSNFTLKIRSTKLEDSAMYFCASSQLPGLAGSVYFGPGTRLTVL.

This clone came up a few times. The V call is TRBV2, the J call TRBJ1-6, with TRBD1 as a possible D gene (5 bases). V lost 1 base to trimming and J lost 10 bases, with 8 bases between them. The V gene's germline CDR1 is SNHLY and CDR2 FYNNEI. The CDR3 contains 13 residues. The CDR3 region has the DNA TGTGCCAGCAGTGAAGAGGGGAGATCACCCCTCCACTTT. Translating it yields CASSEEGRSPLHF.

The rearrangement joins TRBV6-1 to TRBJ1-2; no clear D gene. Germline CDR1 reads MNHNS; CDR2 reads SASEGT. The CDR3 is made up of 12 amino acids. Between the trimmed V and J ends, which lost 3 bases and 4 bases, there was a span of 6 bases. The CDR3 DNA reads TGTGCCAGCAGTGAGTTTCCCTATGGCTACACCTTC. Its protein product is CASSEFPYGYTF.

The chain joins TRBV7-8 to TRBJ2-5, with D possibly matching TRBD2 (7 bases). Germline V gene lookup returns CDR1 SGHVS and CDR2 FQNEAQ. Deletions cut 5 bases from V and 1 base from J, with 11 bases between. The CDR3 consists of 14 residues. CDR3 amino acids: CASSPGGPQETQYF. DNA for the CDR3: TGTGCCAGCAGCCCCGGGGGGCCCCAAGAGACCCAGTACTTC.

The chain combines TRBV4-1 with TRBJ1-1; TRBD1 aligns across 7 bases. There are 15 residues in the CDR3. V was clipped by 3 bases and J by 5 bases; unmatched bases: 9. Germline V lookup: CDR1 MGHRA, CDR2 YSYEKL. CDR3 sequence reads: CASSQQTGVRTEAFF. The CDR3 DNA reads TGCGCCAGCAGCCAGCAAACAGGGGTTCGGACTGAAGCTTTCTTT.

DNA of the CDR3: TGCGCCAGCAGCCAAGATCCCCTCCCCCCAGGGGGTGTATCTGAAGCTTTCTTT. Protein: CASSQDPLPPGGVSEAFF. The V and J genes are TRBV4-3 and TRBJ1-1; the match to TRBD1 covers 7 bases. CDR3 length equals 18 residues. The V segment lost 0 bases and the J segment 6 bases; nucleotides outside the gene matches: 16. Germline V gene data show CDR1 as LGHNA and CDR2 as YSLEER.

J is TRBJ2-2 and V is TRBV5-6; possibly TRBD1 for D (5 bases). The germline V and J ends were trimmed by 4 bases and 0 bases, with 13 bases remaining between them. The CDR3 covers 16 residues. Germline lookup yields CDR1 SGHDT and CDR2 YYEEEE. In DNA form, the CDR3 reads TGTGCCAGCAGCGCACTGCAGGGCCCGAACACCGGGGAGCTGTTTTTT. It codes for CASSALQGPNTGELFF.

The V gene is TRBV27, the J gene TRBJ1-2; D gene unclear. Germline values: CDR1 MNHEY, CDR2 SMNVEV (reference sequence). The ends were cut back, 5 bases at V and 8 bases at J, with 12 bases in the middle. The CDR3 has 12 amino acids. The CDR3 DNA reads as TGTGCCAGCAGTCCCCCCGGCGGCGGCTACACCTTC. The encoded protein is CASSPPGGGYTF.

A single count supports this clone. This sequence joins TRBV6-5 and TRBJ2-1, with D perhaps being TRBD1 or TRBD2 (5 bases each). The CDR3 extends over 11 amino acids. The germline V and J ends were trimmed by 6 bases and 14 bases, with 14 bases remaining between them. CDR1 is MNHEY, CDR2 SVGAGI, per germline. Here the CDR3 DNA reads TGTGCCAGCAGAAGGGGACCAAAGGAGTTCTTC. Protein: CASRRGPKEFF.

The chain employs TRBV19 and TRBJ2-3; D is perhaps TRBD2 (5 bases). CDR1 and CDR2 from the germline V gene are LNHDA and SQIVND (reference sequence). Trimming took off 9 bases at V and 1 base at J, with 17 bases between the two ends. The CDR3 spans 15 residues. CDR3 protein: CASASRPLGTDTQYF. CDR3 sequence (DNA): TGTGCCAGCGCTTCGAGACCACTAGGCACAGATACGCAGTATTTT.

The chain recombines TRBV2 with TRBJ1-6; 9 bases align to TRBD1. The germline CDR1 and CDR2 sequences are SNHLY and FYNNEI. The V gene end was trimmed by 6 bases and the J gene end by 6 bases; junction bases not matched to a gene: 9. There are 16 residues in the CDR3. CDR3 amino acids: CASSPGQGKINSPLHF. In nucleotides, the CDR3 is TGTGCCAGCAGCCCGGGACAGGGAAAAATTAATTCACCCCTCCACTTT.

V usage is TRBV7-8 and J usage is TRBJ1-1, with D perhaps TRBD1 (5 bases). The V gene's germline CDR1 is SGHVS and CDR2 FQNEAQ. Trimming shortened V by 8 bases and J by 1 base, and 17 bases separated the two germline ends. This CDR3 contains 15 residues. DNA of the CDR3: TGTGCCAGCTACCCTATGGTGGGGACGAACACTGAAGCTTTCTTT. This translates into CASYPMVGTNTEAFF.

J is TRBJ2-5 and V is TRBV18, with D tentatively TRBD2 (7 bases). Deletions cut 8 bases from V and 1 base from J, with 11 bases between. This CDR3 has 13 amino acids. Germline loops: CDR1 KGHSH, CDR2 LQKENI. The CDR3 DNA reads TGTGCCAGCCACGGGGGGCTCCAAGAGACCCAGTACTTC. It is translated as CASHGGLQETQYF.

The chain recombines TRBV11-3 with TRBJ2-3; 9 nucleotides line up with TRBD2. V lost 2 bases, J lost 5 bases, and 8 bases stayed unmatched. The CDR3 extends over 16 amino acids. CDR1 is SGHNT, CDR2 YENEEA, per germline. This chain's CDR3 is CASSLRAGGPVDTQYF. In DNA, the CDR3 is TGTGCCAGCAGCTTACGCGCGGGAGGGCCGGTAGATACGCAGTATTTT.

V and J are TRBV10-1 and TRBJ1-2; D remains unclear. The CDR3 is 14 residues long. Germline V gene sequence: CDR1 WNHNN, CDR2 SYGVQD (reference sequence). V dropped 10 bases and J dropped 6 bases, with 21 bases sitting between them. The CDR3 bases are TGCGCCATTTTTCCTATCCGGGAAGGAAATGGCTACACCTTC. It encodes CAIFPIREGNGYTF.

The chain uses TRBV5-6 and TRBJ2-7; TRBD2 matches at 8 bases. Germline loops: CDR1 SGHDT, CDR2 YYEEEE. This CDR3 spans 14 amino acids. V lost 0 bases, J lost 5 bases, and 4 bases stayed unmatched. CDR3 sequence reads: CASSLVGRAHEQYF. The DNA for the CDR3 is TGTGCCAGCAGCTTGGTCGGGAGGGCACACGAGCAGTACTTC.